This T cell receptor beta chain originates from a study of T cell repertoires in cytomegalovirus infection. About the research overall: Indications of both CMV infection and matching HLA type were provided by public TCR beta signatures.

In TCRdb, the reads were re-called with MiXCR into one record per CDR3 protein. Of roughly 730,000 distinct CDR3 sequences in the sample, around 35% are singletons; the top ten hold 15% to 20%. Whole-study results and caveats: Summed frequency of shared TCR beta families picked out CMV carriers who also had the relevant HLA.

Germline assignment: CDR1 KGHSH and CDR2 LQKENI. V trimming: 0 bases; J trimming: 6 bases; junction bases outside the gene matches: 6. This CDR3 region has 15 residues. A remark on this clonotype: What it binds is not known.

This chain connects TRBV18 to TRBJ1-1; 8 bases are a match to TRBD1. The sequence derives from a human donor in good health (CMV status not recorded). Some clones in this sample may be carry-over from other donors' samples. The source was cultured PBMCs, collected from culture after CMV antigen stimulation. The CDR3 reads CASSPPPDRVAEAFF. The CDR3 DNA follows: TGTGCCAGCTCACCACCGCCGGACAGGGTCGCTGAAGCTTTCTTT.